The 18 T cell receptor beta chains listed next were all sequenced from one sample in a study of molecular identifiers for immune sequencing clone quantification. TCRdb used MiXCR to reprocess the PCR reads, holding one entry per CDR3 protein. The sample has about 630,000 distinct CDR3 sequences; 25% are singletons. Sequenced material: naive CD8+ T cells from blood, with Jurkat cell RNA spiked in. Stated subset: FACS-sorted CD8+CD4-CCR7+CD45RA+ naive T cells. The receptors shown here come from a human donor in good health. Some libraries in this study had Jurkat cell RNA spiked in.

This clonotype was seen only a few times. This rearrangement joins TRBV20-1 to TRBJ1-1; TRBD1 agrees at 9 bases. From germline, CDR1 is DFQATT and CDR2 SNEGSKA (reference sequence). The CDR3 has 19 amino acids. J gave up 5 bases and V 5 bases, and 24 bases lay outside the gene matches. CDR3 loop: CSAADVLVWDRVSRTEAFF. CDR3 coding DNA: TGCAGTGCTGCCGACGTCTTAGTATGGGACAGGGTTAGTAGGACTGAAGCTTTCTTT.

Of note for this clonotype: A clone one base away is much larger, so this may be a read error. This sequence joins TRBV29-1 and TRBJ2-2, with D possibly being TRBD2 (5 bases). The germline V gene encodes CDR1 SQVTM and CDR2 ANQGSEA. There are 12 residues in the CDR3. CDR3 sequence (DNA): TGCAGCGTTGATGTAGCGACCGGGGAGCTGCTTTTT. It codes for CSVDVATGELLF.

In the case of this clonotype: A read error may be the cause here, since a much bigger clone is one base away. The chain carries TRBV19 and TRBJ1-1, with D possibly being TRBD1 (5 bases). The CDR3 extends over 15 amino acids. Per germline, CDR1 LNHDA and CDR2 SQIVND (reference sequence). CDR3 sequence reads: CAGSTNVGGGTEAFF. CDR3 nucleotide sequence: TGTGCCGGTAGTACCAACGTGGGTGGGGGAACTGAAGCTTTCTTT.

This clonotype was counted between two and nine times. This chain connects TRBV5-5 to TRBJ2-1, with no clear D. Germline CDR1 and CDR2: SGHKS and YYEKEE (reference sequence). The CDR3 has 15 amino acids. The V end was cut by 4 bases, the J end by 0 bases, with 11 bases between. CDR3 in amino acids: CASSVDPSSYNEQFF. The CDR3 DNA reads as TGTGCCAGCAGCGTTGACCCATCCTCCTACAATGAGCAGTTCTTC. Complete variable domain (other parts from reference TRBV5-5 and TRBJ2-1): DAGVTQSPTHLIKTRGQQVTLRCSPISGHKSVSWYQQVLGQGPQFIFQYYEKEERGRGNFPDRFSARQFPNYSSELNVNALLLGDSALYLCASSVDPSSYNEQFFGPGTRLTVL.

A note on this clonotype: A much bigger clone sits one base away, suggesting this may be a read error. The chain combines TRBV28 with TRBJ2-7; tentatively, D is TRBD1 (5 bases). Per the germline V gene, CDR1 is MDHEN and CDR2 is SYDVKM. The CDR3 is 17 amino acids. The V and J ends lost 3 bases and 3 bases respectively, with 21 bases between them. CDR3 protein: CASSFVRGPQMNYEQYF. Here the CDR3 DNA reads TGTGCCAGCAGTTTTGTTAGGGGCCCACAAATGAACTACGAGCAGTACTTC.

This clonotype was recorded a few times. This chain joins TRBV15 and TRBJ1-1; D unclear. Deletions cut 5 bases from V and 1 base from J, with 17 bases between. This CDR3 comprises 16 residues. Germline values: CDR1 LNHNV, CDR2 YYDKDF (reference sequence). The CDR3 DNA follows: TGTGCCACCAGCCCCTCCCTTCGTGGGAAGAACACTGAAGCTTTCTTT. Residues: CATSPSLRGKNTEAFF. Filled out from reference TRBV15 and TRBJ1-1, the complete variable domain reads DAMVIQNPRYQVTQFGKPVTLSCSQTLNHNVMYWYQQKSSQAPKLLFHYYDKDFNNEADTPDNFQSRRPNTSFCFLDIRSPGLGDTAMYLCATSPSLRGKNTEAFFGQGTRLTVV.

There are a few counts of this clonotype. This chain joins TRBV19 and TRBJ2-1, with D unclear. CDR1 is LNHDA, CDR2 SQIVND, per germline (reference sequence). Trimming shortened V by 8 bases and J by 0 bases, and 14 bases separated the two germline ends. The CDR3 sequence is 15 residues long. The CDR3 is CASADGISSYNEQFF. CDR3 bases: TGTGCCAGTGCCGACGGTATAAGCTCCTACAATGAGCAGTTCTTC.

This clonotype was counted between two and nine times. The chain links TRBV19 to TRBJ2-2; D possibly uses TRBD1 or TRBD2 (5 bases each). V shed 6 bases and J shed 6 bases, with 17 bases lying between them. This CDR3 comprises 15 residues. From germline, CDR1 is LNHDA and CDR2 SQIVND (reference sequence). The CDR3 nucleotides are TGTGCCAGTAGCCAGGAGAGGGGCTTTGCCGGGGAGCTGTTTTTT. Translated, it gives CASSQERGFAGELFF.

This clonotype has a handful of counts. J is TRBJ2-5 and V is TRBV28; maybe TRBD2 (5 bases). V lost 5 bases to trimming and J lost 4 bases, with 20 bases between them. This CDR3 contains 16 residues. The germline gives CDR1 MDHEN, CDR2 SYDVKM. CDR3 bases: TGTGCCAGCAGTATCCCCGAGAGGGTTGGGGTAGAGACCCAGTACTTC. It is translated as CASSIPERVGVETQYF.

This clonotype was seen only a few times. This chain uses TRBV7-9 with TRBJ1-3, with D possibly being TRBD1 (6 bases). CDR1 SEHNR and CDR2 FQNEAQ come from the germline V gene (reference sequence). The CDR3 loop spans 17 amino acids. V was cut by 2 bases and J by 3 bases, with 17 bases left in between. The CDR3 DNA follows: TGTGCCAGCAGCTTACCGAGACAGGCAGATTTTGGAAACACCATATATTTT. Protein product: CASSLPRQADFGNTIYF.

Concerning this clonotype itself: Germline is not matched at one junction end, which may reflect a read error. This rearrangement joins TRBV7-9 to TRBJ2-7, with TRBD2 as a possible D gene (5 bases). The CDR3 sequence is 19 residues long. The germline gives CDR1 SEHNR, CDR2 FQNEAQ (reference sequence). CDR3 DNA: TGTGCCAGCAGCCCAAAACGCTCCGGGCCCACCACGGGATTTTACGAGCAGAACTTC. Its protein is CASSPKRSGPTTGFYEQNF.

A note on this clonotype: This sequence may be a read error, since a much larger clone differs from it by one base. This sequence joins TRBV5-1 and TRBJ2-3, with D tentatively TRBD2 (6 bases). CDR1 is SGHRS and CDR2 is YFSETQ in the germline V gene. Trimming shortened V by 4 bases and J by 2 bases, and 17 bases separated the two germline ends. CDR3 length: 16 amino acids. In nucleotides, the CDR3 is TGCGCCAGCAGCCGGAACGAGGCTAGCGACACAGATACGCAGTATTTT. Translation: CASSRNEASDTDTQYF.

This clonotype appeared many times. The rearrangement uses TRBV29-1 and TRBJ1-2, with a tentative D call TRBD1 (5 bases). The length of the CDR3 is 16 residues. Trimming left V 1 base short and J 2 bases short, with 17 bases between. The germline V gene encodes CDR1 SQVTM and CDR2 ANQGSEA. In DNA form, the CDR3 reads TGCAGCGTTGAAGTTTTCTTGCGGGACGGGAACTATGGCTACACCTTC. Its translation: CSVEVFLRDGNYGYTF.

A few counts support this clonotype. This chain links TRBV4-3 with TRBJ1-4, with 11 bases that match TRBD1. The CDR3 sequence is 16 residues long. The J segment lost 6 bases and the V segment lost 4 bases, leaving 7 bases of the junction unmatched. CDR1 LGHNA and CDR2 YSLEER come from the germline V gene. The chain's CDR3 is CASSPWDRGSDEKLFF. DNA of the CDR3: TGCGCCAGCAGCCCATGGGACAGGGGGTCCGATGAAAAACTGTTTTTT.

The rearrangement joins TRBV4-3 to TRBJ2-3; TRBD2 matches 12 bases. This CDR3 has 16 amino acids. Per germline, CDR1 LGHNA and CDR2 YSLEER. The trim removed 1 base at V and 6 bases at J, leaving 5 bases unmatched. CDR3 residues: CASSQGLAGEVDTQYF. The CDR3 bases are TGCGCCAGCAGCCAAGGACTAGCGGGGGAGGTGGATACGCAGTATTTT.

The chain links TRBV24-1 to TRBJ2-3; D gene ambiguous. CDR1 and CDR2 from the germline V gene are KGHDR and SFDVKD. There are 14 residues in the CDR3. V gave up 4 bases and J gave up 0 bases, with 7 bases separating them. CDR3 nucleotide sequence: TGTGCCACCAGTGACCAGCGTAGCACAGATACGCAGTATTTT. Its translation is CATSDQRSTDTQYF.

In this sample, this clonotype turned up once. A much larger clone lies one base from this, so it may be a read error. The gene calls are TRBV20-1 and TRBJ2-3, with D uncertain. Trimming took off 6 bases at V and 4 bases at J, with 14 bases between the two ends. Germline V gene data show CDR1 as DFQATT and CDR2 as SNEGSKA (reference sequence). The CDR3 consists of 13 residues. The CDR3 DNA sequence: TGCAGTGCCCTAGATGGGTACCCAGATACGCAGTATTTT. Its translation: CSALDGYPDTQYF.

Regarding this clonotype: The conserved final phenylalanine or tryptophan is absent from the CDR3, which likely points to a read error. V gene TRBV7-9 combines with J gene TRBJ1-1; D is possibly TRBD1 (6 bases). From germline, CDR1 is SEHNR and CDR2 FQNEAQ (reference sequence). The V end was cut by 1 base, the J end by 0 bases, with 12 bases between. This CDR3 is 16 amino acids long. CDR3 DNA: TGTGCCAGCAGCTTAGTACAGGGCCTGATGAACACTGAAGCTTTCCTT. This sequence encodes CASSLVQGLMNTEAFL.